The present T cell receptor beta chain was sequenced within a study of T cell responses to AZD1222 COVID-19 vaccine. Remarks on this clone: Its specificity is not known. The sample has other DNA sequences that encode this CDR3 too.

Sequencing used immunoSEQ multiplex PCR; TCRdb keeps in-frame clones, though not all of them. The sample shows more than 150,000 clones, 85% to 90% of them seen only once. Trimming removed 1 base from V and 2 bases from J, with 3 bases in between. CDR1 and CDR2 (germline): LGHDT, YNNKEL (reference sequence). This CDR3 is built from 13 residues. Study-wide points: The study found Spike-specific TCR breadth and depth rose after two AZD1222 doses. Females made up more of the donors, who were largely white British, and clonal diversity may have come out too low. Spike as a whole was targeted by vaccine-associated CD4 TCRs, dominant at 160-218 and 743-854. Targets within unmutated variant regions were reportedly found for nearly half of spike-specific TCRs.

This sequence was found in an adult in good health. The chain combines TRBV3-1 (or the pseudogene TRBV3-2) with TRBJ1-5; D uncertain. The sample consisted of peripheral blood, taken on day 0 of AZD1222 vaccination. CDR3 sequence reads: CASSQVRNQPQHF. The CDR3 DNA follows: TGTGCCAGCAGCCAAGTACGCAATCAGCCCCAGCATTTT.